The table lists the clone carrying this TCR beta chain with a few counts. These data are taken from a study of human T cells and chemical hapten exposure. Total RNA was isolated from unfractionated whole blood. TCRdb ran MiXCR on the 5' RACE reads and lists one entry per CDR3 protein. The sample has about 140,000 distinct CDR3 sequences, 4.1% seen once. The clonotype comes from a female donor in good health.

CDR3 protein: CASSDTVSGYEQYF. CDR3 bases: TGTGCCAGCAGTGATACAGTCTCGGGGTACGAGCAGTACTTC. This sequence joins TRBV25-1 and TRBJ2-7; possibly TRBD2 for D (5 bases). Germline V gene data show CDR1 as MGHDK and CDR2 as SYGVNS. The length of the CDR3 is 14 residues. V was trimmed by 3 bases and J by 4 bases, leaving 13 bases between them.